These T cell receptor beta chains were read from a single sample in a study of CD8 T cells in ankylosing spondylitis. TCRdb ran MiXCR on the 5' RACE reads and lists one entry per CDR3 protein. The data show more than 250,000 distinct CDR3 sequences, 6.5% to 10% seen once. The specimen was blood, either unsorted or a sorted T cell fraction (not recorded which). The receptors shown here come from a male donor with ankylosing spondylitis. Each CDR3 is given without its conserved first and last residue. A D gene is named only where the DNA matches it firmly.

V gene	J gene	D gene	CDR3 protein
TRBV7-9	TRBJ2-5	NA	ASSPRHGGIETQY
TRBV5-1	TRBJ1-4	NA	ASSFISTNEKLF
TRBV15	TRBJ2-1	NA	ATSRVGLLNEQF
TRBV6-5	TRBJ2-1	TRBD2	ASSYSSGRVNNEQF
TRBV3-1	TRBJ2-3	TRBD2	ASSPLAGVTDTQY
TRBV7-9	TRBJ2-7	TRBD2	ASSLTPLTSGIVEQY
TRBV5-1	TRBJ1-6	TRBD1	ASSPGQADSPLH
TRBV5-6	TRBJ1-2	NA	ASSLVQRDYGYT
TRBV7-2	TRBJ1-1	TRBD1	ASSFGQDTEAF
TRBV12-3/TRBV12-4	TRBJ1-3	NA	ASNSKGGNTIY
TRBV12-3/TRBV12-4	TRBJ2-2	NA	ASSLNRAGTGELF
TRBV4-3	TRBJ2-5	NA	ASSQDSVYRAQETQY
TRBV12-3/TRBV12-4	TRBJ1-2	TRBD1	ASSPTRTGADYGYT
TRBV6-5	TRBJ2-7	TRBD2	ASSSPTSGSTYEQY
TRBV20-1	TRBJ1-2	NA	SAALSRRAHYGYT
TRBV10-2	TRBJ2-2	NA	ASISYTGELF
TRBV7-6	TRBJ2-7	NA	ASSKRTTALDEQY
TRBV19	TRBJ2-7	TRBD1	ASRGQASSYEQY
TRBV10-3	TRBJ2-7	TRBD2	AISLAGDAYEQY
TRBV29-1	TRBJ2-1	NA	SVELNYNEQF
TRBV29-1	TRBJ1-1	TRBD1	SVTPGQGKSEAF
TRBV28	TRBJ2-7	NA	ASITTGLREQY
TRBV6-4	TRBJ1-5	NA	ARQGGVGQPQH
TRBV20-1	TRBJ2-5	TRBD1	SASKDREETQY
TRBV29-1	TRBJ2-1	NA	SVVGDNEQF
TRBV12-3/TRBV12-4	TRBJ2-2	NA	ASRNSGELF
TRBV6-5	TRBJ2-5	NA	ASSYGRQETQY
TRBV6-2/TRBV6-3	TRBJ2-5	NA	ASGRGGGSQETQY
TRBV7-2	TRBJ1-1	NA	ASSPAGRYTEAF
TRBV9	TRBJ2-3	TRBD2	ASSVAGLSTDTQY
TRBV5-5	TRBJ2-7	TRBD1	ASSHRPGQGANEQY
TRBV20-1	TRBJ2-2	TRBD2	SARVRPSGSVGELF
TRBV14	TRBJ1-2	NA	ASTPSVLGVGGYT
TRBV15	TRBJ2-6	NA	ATSRAGASGANVLT